This TCR beta chain came from a study of regulatory T cells in long-lasting Graves disease. This clonotype occurred many times. Time point of the sample: newly diagnosed GD, antithyroid drugs for less than 3 months. Construction of the TCR library relied on RNA isolated from PBMCs. Building the TCR beta libraries relied on iRepertoire HTBI primers, and CDR3 regions underwent Arm-PCR. Using its own MiXCR run on the multiplex PCR reads, TCRdb lists one record per CDR3 protein. The table lists roughly 530,000 distinct CDR3 sequences, roughly 16% of them singletons. The CDR3 has 18 residues. V lost 7 bases and J lost 5; bases outside the gene matches: 19. Germline CDR1 and CDR2: MNHNS and SASEGT. A further study also used this sample, focusing on T cells in Graves' hyperthyroidism and ophthalmopathy.

The sequenced sample was peripheral blood mononuclear cells (PBMCs), obtained at new diagnosis, from a patient treated with antithyroid drugs. The chain combines TRBV6-1 with TRBJ2-5; TRBD1 matches at 10 bases. This TCR was recovered from a woman aged 40 to 65 with Graves disease. The CDR3 bases are TGTGCCAGCATCACCCTACCAGGGGGACAGGGGTCTCGGGAGACCCAGTACTTC. Translation gives CASITLPGGQGSRETQYF.